Included here is one TCR beta chain sequence, with context. Its antigen is currently unknown. This record comes from a study of T cell responses to AZD1222 COVID-19 vaccine. Study-wide results and limits: Spike-wide vaccine-associated CD4 TCRs dominated at 160-218 and 743-854.

Repertoires were generated with immunoSEQ multiplex PCR, while TCRdb's copy carries only in-frame clones and drops some. The repertoire consists of some 150,000 clones, with more than 85% occurring once and the leading ten covering more than 8%. Specimen: peripheral blood, collected on day 0 of AZD1222 vaccination. The TCR was taken from an adult in good health.

CDR3 residues: CSVEAFLGDGYTF. The CDR3, as DNA: TGCAGCGTTGAAGCGTTTTTAGGGGATGGCTACACCTTC. The chain has TRBV29-1 and TRBJ1-2; D possibly corresponds to TRBD1 (5 bases). The CDR3 runs to 13 residues. CDR1 is SQVTM and CDR2 is ANQGSEA in the germline V gene. Trimming stripped 1 base from V and 6 bases from J, with 12 bases between.